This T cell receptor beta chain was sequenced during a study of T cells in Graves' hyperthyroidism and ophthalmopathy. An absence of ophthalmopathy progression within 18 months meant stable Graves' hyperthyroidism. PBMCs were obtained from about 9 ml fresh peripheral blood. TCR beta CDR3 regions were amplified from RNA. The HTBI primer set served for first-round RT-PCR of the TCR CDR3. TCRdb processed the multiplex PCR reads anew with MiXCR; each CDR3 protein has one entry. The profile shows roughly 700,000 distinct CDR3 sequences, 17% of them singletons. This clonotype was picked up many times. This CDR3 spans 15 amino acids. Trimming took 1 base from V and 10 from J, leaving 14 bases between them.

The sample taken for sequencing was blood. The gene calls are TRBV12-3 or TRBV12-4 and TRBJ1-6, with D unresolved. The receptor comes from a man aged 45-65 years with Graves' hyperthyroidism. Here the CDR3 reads CASSLGEGLRSPLHF. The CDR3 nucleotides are TGTGCCAGCAGTTTAGGGGAGGGTCTGAGGTCACCCCTCCACTTT.